This T cell receptor (beta chain) was sequenced during a study of cytomegalovirus exposure and HLA in healthy donors. V lost 1 base and J 5 bases, leaving 11 bases between the germline ends. Germline CDR1 SNHLY, CDR2 FYNNEI. The CDR3 has 14 amino acids. Study conclusions and caveats: A later analysis linked a missense variant in DCLRE1C to the trimming of TCR beta V and J genes. Rare TCR sequences predominated, though certain public TCRs were found in many donors. In an earlier analysis, most TCR beta V segments were productive about 87% or about 30% of the time.

In the PCR, 60 Vbeta and 13 Jbeta primers were used. Repertoires were generated with immunoSEQ multiplex PCR, while TCRdb's copy carries only in-frame clones and drops some. The sample records fewer than 200,000 clones, roughly 70% being singletons. To note about this clone: The antigen remains unidentified.

The source of this sequence is a woman aged 45 to 65 in good health and CMV-seropositive. The gene calls are TRBV2 and TRBJ1-1; possibly TRBD1 for D (6 bases). Source material: PBMCs. CDR3 sequence reads: CASSEVRGGTEAFF. DNA for the CDR3: TGTGCCAGCAGTGAAGTCAGGGGCGGAACTGAAGCTTTCTTT. Drawing the rest from reference TRBV2 and TRBJ1-1, the complete variable domain is EPEVTQTPSHQVTQMGQEVILRCVPISNHLYFYWYRQILGQKVEFLVSFYNNEISEKSEIFDDQFSVERPDGSNFTLKIRSTKLEDSAMYFCASSEVRGGTEAFFGQGTRLTVV.